Listed here are 6 T cell receptor beta chains from one sample, sequenced in a study of OX40 agonist ivuxolimab in advanced cancers. Clones were sequenced by immunoSEQ multiplex PCR, and TCRdb holds only the in-frame ones, with some missing. Of some 85,000 clones in the sample, more than 70% were seen once. Sequencing was performed on CD4+ or CD8+ T cells sorted from blood, taken in a trial of the OX40 agonist ivuxolimab. All receptors derive from an adult with an advanced solid tumor such as melanoma, head and neck, liver or kidney cancer.

This rearrangement joins TRBV6-5 to TRBJ1-3; D is undetermined. Germline V lookup: CDR1 MNHEY, CDR2 SVGAGI. V lost 3 bases, J lost 0 bases, and 9 bases lay in between. The CDR3 sequence is 15 residues long. CDR3 sequence (DNA): TGTGCCAGCAGTTATCGGCAACCCTCTGGAAACACCATATATTTT. Its translation: CASSYRQPSGNTIYF.

The rearrangement joins TRBV4-1 to TRBJ1-6; D may be TRBD1 (5 bases). V was cut by 0 bases and J by 6 bases, with 15 bases left in between. CDR3 length: 17 residues. Per the germline V gene, CDR1 is MGHRA and CDR2 is YSYEKL. The CDR3 loop is CASSQDQNSRANSPLHF. CDR3 in DNA: TGCGCCAGCAGCCAAGATCAGAACAGCAGGGCTAATTCACCCCTCCACTTT.

The rearrangement links TRBV9 to TRBJ1-6; D might be TRBD1 (6 bases). Germline V lookup: CDR1 SGDLS, CDR2 YYNGEE. The CDR3 is 14 amino acids. Trimming shortened V by 2 bases and J by 7 bases, and 10 bases separated the two germline ends. In DNA form, the CDR3 reads TGTGCCAGCAGCGTCAATACAGGGAATTCACCCCTCCACTTT. It is translated as CASSVNTGNSPLHF. Supplemented by reference TRBV9 and TRBJ1-6, the full variable domain reads DSGVTQTPKHLITATGQRVTLRCSPRSGDLSVYWYQQSLDQGLQFLIQYYNGEERAKGNILERFSAQQFPDLHSELNLSSLELGDSALYFCASSVNTGNSPLHFGNGTRLTVT.

The chain joins TRBV2 to TRBJ2-7; TRBD1 agrees at 8 bases. The CDR3 runs 19 residues. V lost 7 bases and J lost 2; bases outside the gene matches: 22. Germline assignment: CDR1 SNHLY and CDR2 FYNNEI. CDR3 in amino acids: CASNGRLDRERKDAYEQYF. The CDR3 region has the DNA TGTGCCAGCAATGGTAGACTGGACAGGGAGAGAAAGGACGCCTACGAGCAGTACTTC. The full variable domain, its missing parts supplied by reference TRBV2 and TRBJ2-7, is EPEVTQTPSHQVTQMGQEVILRCVPISNHLYFYWYRQILGQKVEFLVSFYNNEISEKSEIFDDQFSVERPDGSNFTLKIRSTKLEDSAMYFCASNGRLDRERKDAYEQYFGPGTRLTVT.

The chain recombines TRBV4-1 with TRBJ2-7; D may be TRBD1 (5 bases). The CDR3 covers 15 residues. With 1 base removed from V and 3 bases from J, the gap between germline ends came to 13 bases. Germline V gene sequence: CDR1 MGHRA, CDR2 YSYEKL. The CDR3 region is CASSQGSGWIYEQYF. Written as DNA, the CDR3 is TGCGCCAGCAGCCAAGGTTCAGGGTGGATCTACGAGCAGTACTTC.

The gene calls are TRBV9 and TRBJ2-1; a possible D gene is TRBD1 (6 bases). Germline CDR1 reads SGDLS; CDR2 reads YYNGEE. Trimming removed 3 bases from V and 7 bases from J, with 11 bases in between. This CDR3 contains 13 residues. The CDR3: CASSGQALNEQFF. The CDR3 region has the DNA TGTGCCAGCAGCGGACAGGCCCTTAATGAGCAGTTCTTC.